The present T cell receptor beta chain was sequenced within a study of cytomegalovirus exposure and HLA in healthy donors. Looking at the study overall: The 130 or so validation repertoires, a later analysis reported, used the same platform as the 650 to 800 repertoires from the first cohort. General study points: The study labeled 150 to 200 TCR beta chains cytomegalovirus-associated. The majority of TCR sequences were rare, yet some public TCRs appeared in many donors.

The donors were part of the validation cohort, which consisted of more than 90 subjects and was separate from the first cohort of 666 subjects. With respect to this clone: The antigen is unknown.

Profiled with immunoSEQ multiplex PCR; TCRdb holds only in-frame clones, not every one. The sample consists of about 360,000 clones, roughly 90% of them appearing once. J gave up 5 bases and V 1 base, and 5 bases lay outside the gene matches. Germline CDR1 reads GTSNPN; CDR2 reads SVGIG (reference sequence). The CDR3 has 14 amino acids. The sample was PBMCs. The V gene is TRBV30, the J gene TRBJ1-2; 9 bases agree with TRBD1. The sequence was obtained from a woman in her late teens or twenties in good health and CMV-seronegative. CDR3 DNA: TGTGCCTGGAGTGGGACAGGGGTGCCGTATGGCTACACCTTC. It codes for CAWSGTGVPYGYTF.